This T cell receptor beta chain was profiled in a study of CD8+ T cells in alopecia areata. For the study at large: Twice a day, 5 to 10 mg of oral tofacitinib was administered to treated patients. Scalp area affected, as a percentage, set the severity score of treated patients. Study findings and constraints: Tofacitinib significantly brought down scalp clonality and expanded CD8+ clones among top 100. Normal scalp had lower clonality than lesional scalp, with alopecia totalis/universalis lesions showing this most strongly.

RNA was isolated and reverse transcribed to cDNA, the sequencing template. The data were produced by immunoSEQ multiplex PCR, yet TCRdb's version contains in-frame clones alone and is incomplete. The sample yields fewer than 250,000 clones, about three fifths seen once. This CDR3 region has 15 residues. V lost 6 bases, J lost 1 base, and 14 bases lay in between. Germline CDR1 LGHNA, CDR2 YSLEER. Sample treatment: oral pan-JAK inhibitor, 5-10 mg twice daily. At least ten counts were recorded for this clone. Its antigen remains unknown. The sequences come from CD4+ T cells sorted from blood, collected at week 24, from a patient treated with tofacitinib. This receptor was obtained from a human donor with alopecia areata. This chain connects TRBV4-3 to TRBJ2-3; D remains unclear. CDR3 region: CASSYDTQGTDTQYF. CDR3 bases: TGCGCCAGCAGTTATGACACCCAGGGCACAGATACGCAGTATTTT.